This T cell receptor beta chain derives from a study of blood T cell repertoires in COVID-19. Study context: Specimens from acute and convalescent COVID-19 originated in the United States, Italy and Spain. T cells, B-cell-depleted T cells, or PBMCs provided the cDNA or gDNA that served as material.

V shed 6 bases and J shed 3 bases, with 16 bases lying between them. CDR3 length: 16 residues. In germline, CDR1 is KGHDR, CDR2 SFDVKD. Original processing notes: By means of reference gene primer amplification, nucleated cell counts were estimated. Measured with immunoSEQ multiplex PCR; TCRdb has only the in-frame clones, and not every one. From that table come the V and J calls and clone size; the DNA was used to work out D and trimming. The sample carries 190,000 or so clones, just under 80% recorded once. The V and J genes are TRBV24-1 and TRBJ2-2; weak D call: TRBD2 (5 bases). The receptor's source is a woman of 80 years or more with active or convalescent COVID-19. Material: peripheral blood. The CDR3 DNA sequence: TGTGCCACCAGTCCTAGCCCGGACTCCTACACCGGGGAGCTGTTTTTT. Protein product: CATSPSPDSYTGELFF.